This entry features one T cell receptor beta chain sequence. The data stem from a study of T-cell reconstitution after alpha-beta-depleted transplantation in children. Unique molecular identifiers featured in how the TCRbeta library was prepared. TCRdb analysed the PCR reads with MiXCR anew, one entry per CDR3 protein. The table lists a few hundred thousand distinct CDR3 sequences, 9.5% to 13% of them singletons, with 5% to 6.5% in the top ten. Germline V gene lookup returns CDR1 DFQATT and CDR2 SNEGSKA (reference sequence). CDR3 length: 16 residues. Trimming at V came to 8 bases and at J to 4 bases, leaving 12 bases not matched to a gene.

The clonotype was recovered from a human donor who donated a stem cell graft to a child with acute myeloid leukemia. The sequences come from PBMCs from the stem cell graft donor, collected from the stem cell graft. The chain joins TRBV20-1 to TRBJ2-1; the match to TRBD2 covers 12 bases. The CDR3 coding sequence is TGCAGTTTGTTGTCTAGCGGGGGGGCGAGGTACAATGAGCAGTTCTTC. Encoded protein: CSLLSSGGARYNEQFF.